The present T cell receptor (beta chain) was sequenced within a study of cytomegalovirus exposure and HLA in healthy donors. Across the whole study: Early released data had about 80 million unique TCRs, all coming from HLA-typed donors.

The PCR employed 60 Vbeta primers together with 13 Jbeta primers. Sequenced by immunoSEQ multiplex PCR; TCRdb stores in-frame clones only, minus some. The repertoire holds over 80,000 clones, with roughly four fifths as singletons. Notes on this clone: The target antigen is unknown.

When sampled, the donors appeared nominally healthy, though they likely had unrecorded immune exposures. Whole-study results and caveats: More clonal expansion characterized HLA-associated TCR beta chains than equally common others in a later analysis. Most subjects had HLA-A and HLA-B alleles reportedly predicted accurately by TCR beta sequences.

The CDR3 runs to 15 residues. The ends lost 6 bases at V and 6 bases at J; junction bases unmatched: 7. Germline lookup yields CDR1 SQVTM and CDR2 ANQGSEA. This chain connects TRBV29-1 to TRBJ2-1; TRBD2 matches 14 bases. Sequencing was done on a sample of PBMCs. The receptor's source is a man in his forties or fifties in good health and CMV-seropositive. The CDR3 DNA reads TGCAGCGTCGGACTAGCGGGGGGCCTGGGCAATGAGCAGTTCTTC. This codes for CSVGLAGGLGNEQFF.